These 30 T cell receptor beta chains originate from one sample sequenced in a study of identical twins. MiXCR, applied by TCRdb to the 5' RACE reads, yields one record per CDR3 protein. The sample shows under 350,000 distinct CDR3 sequences, 8% to 9.5% of them seen only once. The data were also submitted as part of a second study, on yellow fever vaccine responses in identical twins.

Material for sequencing was CD8+ T cells sorted from blood. The receptors originated from a woman aged 18-29 years in good health.

This clonotype occurred many times. This chain links TRBV27 with TRBJ2-3; the D gene is possibly TRBD1 (6 bases). The CDR3 has 15 residues. V was trimmed by 5 bases and J by 0 bases, leaving 12 bases between them. Germline CDR1 is MNHEY and CDR2 is SMNVEV (reference sequence). The CDR3 sequence: CASSTLGASTDTQYF. The CDR3 DNA sequence: TGTGCCAGCAGTACATTGGGGGCAAGCACAGATACGCAGTATTTT.

This clonotype turned up a few times. The chain couples TRBV20-1 to TRBJ1-5; 7 nucleotides agree with TRBD1. The CDR3 covers 14 residues. CDR1 and CDR2 (germline): DFQATT, SNEGSKA (reference sequence). After removal of 3 bases from V and 9 bases from J, the junction contained 11 bases not matched to a gene. CDR3 sequence reads: CSASVSTGRRPQHF. CDR3 in DNA: TGCAGTGCTAGCGTATCGACAGGGCGGAGGCCCCAGCATTTT.

The genes are TRBV3-1 and TRBJ2-7; 7 bases fit TRBD2. This CDR3 has 15 amino acids. CDR1 is LGHDT, CDR2 YNNKEL, per germline (reference sequence). The V segment lost 4 bases and the J segment 3 bases; nucleotides outside the gene matches: 9. CDR3 protein: CASSLSWTRNYEQYF. The DNA for the CDR3 is TGTGCCAGCAGCCTATCGTGGACTAGGAACTACGAGCAGTACTTC.

This chain uses TRBV27 with TRBJ2-1; no reliable D call. V was shortened by 2 bases and J by 5 bases, with 13 bases between the two germline ends. Germline CDR1 reads MNHEY; CDR2 reads SMNVEV (reference sequence). The length of the CDR3 is 15 residues. The CDR3 coding sequence is TGTGCCAGCAGTTTAGAGCCTAGTAGCCACAATGAGCAGTTCTTC. Encoded protein: CASSLEPSSHNEQFF.

The chain combines TRBV19 with TRBJ2-1; D tentatively reads TRBD1 or TRBD2 (5 bases each). This CDR3 spans 17 amino acids. The V and J ends lost 4 bases and 3 bases respectively, with 19 bases between them. Germline CDR1 LNHDA, CDR2 SQIVND (reference sequence). The CDR3 sequence is CASSTRGAGRVYNEQFF. The CDR3 DNA follows: TGTGCCAGTAGTACCAGAGGGGCGGGTCGAGTCTACAATGAGCAGTTCTTC.

The gene calls are TRBV20-1 and TRBJ2-7; tentative D call: TRBD2 (5 bases). This CDR3 contains 13 residues. Germline-derived CDR1 and CDR2 are DFQATT and SNEGSKA (reference sequence). Trimming removed 3 bases at V and 3 bases at J, with 12 bases between. CDR3 sequence (DNA): TGCAGTGCTAGTGGGAGCGCAGACTACGAGCAGTACTTC. This encodes CSASGSADYEQYF.

The CDR3 protein is CSARGTSGVQETQYF. As DNA, the CDR3 is TGCAGTGCTAGAGGGACTAGCGGGGTACAAGAGACCCAGTACTTC. The V gene is TRBV20-1, the J gene TRBJ2-5; 12 bases align to TRBD2. The trim removed 1 base at V and 2 bases at J, leaving 2 bases unmatched. CDR3 size: 15 residues. Germline V gene data show CDR1 as DFQATT and CDR2 as SNEGSKA (reference sequence).

This clonotype appeared a few times. J is TRBJ2-7 and V is TRBV7-9, with D possibly TRBD2 on 5 matching bases. Trimming left V 5 bases short and J 7 bases short, with 15 bases between. The V gene's germline CDR1 is SEHNR and CDR2 FQNEAQ (reference sequence). This CDR3 is built from 13 residues. CDR3 DNA sequence: TGTGCCAGCAGCGATTATCGGGGATTTGAGCAGTACTTC. Protein sequence: CASSDYRGFEQYF. The full variable domain, in which reference TRBV7-9 and TRBJ2-7 provide the parts outside the CDR3, is DTGVSQNPRHKITKRGQNVTFRCDPISEHNRLYWYRQTLGQGPEFLTYFQNEAQLEKSRLLSDRFSAERPKGSFSTLEIQRTEQGDSAMYLCASSDYRGFEQYFGPGTRLTVT.

This clonotype was counted at least ten times. V gene TRBV5-1 combines with J gene TRBJ1-1; D gene unclear. The CDR3 consists of 14 residues. Germline V gene lookup returns CDR1 SGHRS and CDR2 YFSETQ. Trimming removed 0 bases at V and 1 base at J, with 7 bases between. The CDR3 loop is CASSLAGENTEAFF. The CDR3 DNA sequence: TGCGCCAGCAGCTTGGCCGGGGAGAACACTGAAGCTTTCTTT. The full variable domain, rest sourced from reference TRBV5-1 and TRBJ1-1, is KAGVTQTPRYLIKTRGQQVTLSCSPISGHRSVSWYQQTPGQGLQFLFEYFSETQRNKGNFPGRFSGRQFSNSRSEMNVSTLELGDSALYLCASSLAGENTEAFFGQGTRLTVV.

This clonotype was recorded at least ten times. The chain's CDR3 is CASTPAIPTDTQYF. DNA of the CDR3: TGTGCCAGCACCCCGGCCATCCCCACAGATACGCAGTATTTT. The genes are TRBV7-8 and TRBJ2-3, with D hard to call. CDR1 is SGHVS, CDR2 FQNEAQ, per germline. Trimming pared 7 bases from V and 2 bases from J, leaving 13 bases between. This CDR3 is built from 14 residues. Complete variable domain (other parts from reference TRBV7-8 and TRBJ2-3): GAGVSQSPRYKVAKRGQDVALRCDPISGHVSLFWYQQALGQGPEFLTYFQNEAQLDKSGLPSDRFFAERPEGSVSTLKIQRTQQEDSAVYLCASTPAIPTDTQYFGPGTRLTVL.

J is TRBJ2-1 and V is TRBV28; tentatively, D is TRBD1 (5 bases). The V and J ends lost 2 bases and 3 bases respectively, with 11 bases between them. This CDR3 contains 15 residues. CDR1 and CDR2 from the germline V gene are MDHEN and SYDVKM. This chain's CDR3 is CASSLAAGRYNEQFF. CDR3 in DNA: TGTGCCAGCAGTTTAGCGGCAGGGCGCTACAATGAGCAGTTCTTC.

This clonotype was recorded many times. J is TRBJ2-7 and V is TRBV12-3 or TRBV12-4; D may be TRBD1 or TRBD2 (6 bases each). V lost 3 bases and J lost 6, with 21 bases in between. The CDR3 spans 16 residues. CDR3: CASSFDSGQGYFEQYF. The CDR3 nucleotides read TGTGCCAGCAGTTTTGACAGCGGGCAGGGGTACTTCGAGCAGTACTTC.

This clonotype was detected ten times or more. The chain has TRBV4-3 and TRBJ2-3, with 10 bases identical to TRBD1. The J segment lost 3 bases and the V segment lost 3 bases, leaving 9 bases of the junction unmatched. The germline gives CDR1 LGHNA, CDR2 YSLEER. The CDR3 covers 17 residues. The CDR3 coding sequence is TGCGCCAGCAGCCACCTTCTCCCGGGACAGGGGACAGATACGCAGTATTTT. Translated, it gives CASSHLLPGQGTDTQYF.

This clonotype appeared many times. J is TRBJ2-2 and V is TRBV7-2; D might be TRBD2 (7 bases). Trimming left V 5 bases short and J 8 bases short, with 18 bases between. Germline V CDR1 and CDR2: SGHTA, FQGNSA. The CDR3 runs to 15 residues. Written as DNA, the CDR3 is TGTGCCAGCAGCCTACGGGGGGCGCTTTGGGGGGAGCTGTTTTTT. Residues: CASSLRGALWGELFF.

This clonotype was detected a few times. The CDR3 loop reads CASSEGLYNEQFF. CDR3 coding DNA: TGTGCCAGCAGTGAGGGACTATACAATGAGCAGTTCTTC. The rearrangement joins TRBV6-4 to TRBJ2-1; TRBD2 aligns across 7 bases. Germline V gene sequence: CDR1 MRHNA, CDR2 SNTAGT. CDR3 size: 13 residues. The V segment lost 3 bases and the J segment 4 bases; nucleotides outside the gene matches: 0.

This chain connects TRBV6-2 or TRBV6-3 to TRBJ2-5, with no clear D. The CDR3 spans 14 residues. Per germline, CDR1 MNHEY and CDR2 SVGEGT. The germline V and J ends were trimmed by 5 bases and 0 bases, with 10 bases remaining between them. The CDR3 is CASSPSTDQETQYF. The CDR3 nucleotides are TGTGCCAGCAGTCCATCTACGGACCAAGAGACCCAGTACTTC.

This clonotype has at least ten counts. Here the CDR3 reads CASSLAGTDNEQFF. CDR3 bases: TGCGCCAGCAGCTTGGCCGGGACAGATAATGAGCAGTTCTTC. The rearrangement joins TRBV5-1 to TRBJ2-1; TRBD1 agrees at 7 bases. V lost 0 bases and J lost 7; bases outside the gene matches: 4. CDR1 SGHRS and CDR2 YFSETQ come from the germline V gene. CDR3 length: 14 amino acids.

J is TRBJ2-1 and V is TRBV6-2 or TRBV6-3; TRBD1 is a possible D gene (5 bases). V was pared by 0 bases and J by 5 bases, with 14 bases between. The germline gives CDR1 MNHEY, CDR2 SVGEGT. This CDR3 is 16 amino acids long. The CDR3 DNA sequence: TGTGCCAGCAGTTACTCGAAGGGGTTTATCGACAATGAGCAGTTCTTC. Translating gives CASSYSKGFIDNEQFF.

The chain uses TRBV27 and TRBJ2-7, with D hard to call. Germline V gene sequence: CDR1 MNHEY, CDR2 SMNVEV (reference sequence). This CDR3 has 13 amino acids. V shed 5 bases and J shed 0 bases, with 8 bases lying between them. The chain's CDR3 is CASSTGISYEQYF. Written as DNA, the CDR3 is TGTGCCAGCAGTACTGGGATCTCCTACGAGCAGTACTTC.

In this sample, this clonotype turned up many times. The rearrangement joins TRBV5-6 to TRBJ2-2, with D unclear. Germline V CDR1 and CDR2: SGHDT, YYEEEE. V was shortened by 4 bases and J by 0 bases, with 4 bases between the two germline ends. The CDR3 consists of 13 residues. The CDR3 reads CASSASNTGELFF. For the CDR3, the DNA is TGTGCCAGCAGCGCGTCGAACACCGGGGAGCTGTTTTTT.

This clonotype was observed at least ten times. V and J are TRBV15 and TRBJ2-3; no firm D call. CDR1 is LNHNV and CDR2 is YYDKDF in the germline V gene (reference sequence). There are 16 residues in the CDR3. V shed 1 base and J shed 0 bases, with 11 bases lying between them. DNA for the CDR3: TGTGCCACCAGCAGAGCTGTACCCAGTAGCACAGATACGCAGTATTTT. Translated, it gives CATSRAVPSSTDTQYF.

This clonotype was counted between two and nine times. The chain links TRBV7-8 to TRBJ1-5, with D hard to call. This CDR3 spans 16 amino acids. V dropped 5 bases and J dropped 4 bases, with 18 bases sitting between them. Looked up from germline, CDR1 is SGHVS and CDR2 is FQNEAQ. The CDR3 loop is CASSPWLYSGNQPQHF. CDR3 nucleotide sequence: TGTGCCAGCAGCCCTTGGTTGTACTCCGGGAATCAGCCCCAGCATTTT.

This clonotype was counted only a few times. The V gene is TRBV28, the J gene TRBJ2-3, with 7 nucleotides matching TRBD1. CDR1 is MDHEN, CDR2 SYDVKM, per germline. This CDR3 has 16 amino acids. V trimming: 4 bases; J trimming: 6 bases; junction bases outside the gene matches: 13. The CDR3 nucleotides are TGTGCCAGCAGTTCCCCTCGGACAGGACCCGGGGATACGCAGTATTTT. Translation gives CASSSPRTGPGDTQYF.

V and J are TRBV7-8 and TRBJ1-2; 9 bases are a match to TRBD1. Germline V gives CDR1 SGHVS, CDR2 FQNEAQ. V trimming: 5 bases; J trimming: 4 bases; junction bases outside the gene matches: 8. The CDR3 runs to 15 residues. DNA for the CDR3: TGTGCCAGCAGCCGCTCCGGGACAGGGACCTATGGCTACACCTTC. Translating it yields CASSRSGTGTYGYTF.

This sequence joins TRBV20-1 and TRBJ2-3; D unresolved. CDR1 and CDR2 (germline): DFQATT, SNEGSKA (reference sequence). CDR3 size: 17 residues. V gave up 1 base and J gave up 6 bases, with 23 bases separating them. The CDR3 DNA follows: TGCAGTGCTAGAGCGGAAGTCGACTTTTGGGGTGGGGATACGCAGTATTTT. Its translation is CSARAEVDFWGGDTQYF.

In its sample, this clonotype was seen a few times. The J gene is TRBJ1-5, the V gene TRBV4-3; unclear D gene. The CDR3 has 15 amino acids. Germline V gene data show CDR1 as LGHNA and CDR2 as YSLEER. V was trimmed by 0 bases and J by 6 bases, leaving 12 bases between them. The CDR3 region is CASSQDIRDSQPQHF. In nucleotides, the CDR3 is TGCGCCAGCAGCCAAGATATCCGGGATAGTCAGCCCCAGCATTTT.

The gene calls are TRBV27 and TRBJ2-2, with a tentative D call TRBD1 (5 bases). Trimming removed 6 bases from V and 5 bases from J, with 22 bases in between. Per the germline V gene, CDR1 is MNHEY and CDR2 is SMNVEV (reference sequence). CDR3 size: 17 residues. CDR3 bases: TGTGCCAGCAGGACCTTTGGTCTAGGGGATAGAACCGGGGAGCTGTTTTTT. It codes for CASRTFGLGDRTGELFF.

This clonotype was counted ten times or more. The chain carries TRBV13 and TRBJ2-3; 7 bases fit TRBD1. The germline CDR1 and CDR2 sequences are PRHDT and FYEKMQ (reference sequence). The CDR3 loop spans 14 amino acids. Trimming at V came to 4 bases and at J to 2 bases, leaving 3 bases not matched to a gene. The CDR3 sequence is CASSSEGATDTQYF. The CDR3 DNA sequence: TGTGCCAGCAGCTCAGAGGGGGCCACAGATACGCAGTATTTT.

The table lists this clonotype with many counts. The rearrangement joins TRBV14 to TRBJ2-7; 7 nucleotides line up with TRBD2. V lost 1 base to trimming and J lost 3 bases; unmatched junction nucleotides: 9. CDR3 length: 16 amino acids. Germline lookup yields CDR1 SGHDN and CDR2 FVKESK. CDR3 protein: CASSQVARGRDYEQYF. CDR3 DNA: TGTGCCAGCAGCCAAGTGGCTCGGGGGAGGGACTACGAGCAGTACTTC.

This clonotype was seen only a few times. The chain joins TRBV28 to TRBJ2-1; 13 nucleotides align to TRBD2. With 3 bases clipped from V and 2 bases from J, the junction kept 7 bases outside the gene matches. The germline V gene encodes CDR1 MDHEN and CDR2 SYDVKM. The CDR3 is 18 amino acids. CDR3 DNA sequence: TGTGCCAGCAGTTTTTCACTAGCGGGGGGGAGAACCTACAATGAGCAGTTCTTC. Amino acid sequence: CASSFSLAGGRTYNEQFF.